The 21 T cell receptor beta chains in this list originate from one sample, sequenced in a study of technical replicates of blood from a handful of donors (dated by TCRdb to 2017 to 2019). Receptors were amplified or captured by the immunoSEQ multiplex PCR assay. This is the immuneACCESS table as TCRdb keeps it, with only in-frame sequences that have V and J called. A part of the clones is gone; compared with another copy, unresolved V genes explain less than half, and the rest is unexplained. Recorded for this sample are approximately 75,000 clones; 97% of them occurred a single time. Around 0.3% of the sample belongs to the ten largest clones. The sequencing input was T cells isolated from PBMCs. The source is a human donor in good health.

The chain carries TRBV5-1 and TRBJ2-1, with 8 bases lining up with TRBD2. The CDR3 has 14 residues. Germline CDR1 and CDR2: SGHRS and YFSETQ. V trimming: 6 bases; J trimming: 0 bases; junction bases outside the gene matches: 2. Here the CDR3 DNA reads TGCGCCAGCACCGGGACTAGCTCCTACAATGAGCAGTTCTTC. It yields the protein CASTGTSSYNEQFF. Full variable domain (outside the CDR3, taken from reference TRBV5-1 and TRBJ2-1): KAGVTQTPRYLIKTRGQQVTLSCSPISGHRSVSWYQQTPGQGLQFLFEYFSETQRNKGNFPGRFSGRQFSNSRSEMNVSTLELGDSALYLCASTGTSSYNEQFFGPGTRLTVL.

This chain uses TRBV2 with TRBJ1-2; the match to TRBD1 covers 10 bases. Germline V lookup: CDR1 SNHLY, CDR2 FYNNEI. V was clipped by 1 base and J by 4 bases; unmatched bases: 3. This CDR3 is built from 15 residues. CDR3 loop: CASSEDRDRGYGYTF. The CDR3 DNA reads TGTGCCAGCAGTGAAGATCGGGACAGGGGCTATGGCTACACCTTC.

The chain uses TRBV7-6 and TRBJ2-7; 7 nucleotides line up with TRBD2. The germline gives CDR1 SGHVS, CDR2 FNYEAQ. The trim removed 3 bases at V and 2 bases at J, leaving 10 bases unmatched. The CDR3 extends over 16 amino acids. CDR3 in amino acids: CASSFGMGGEPYEQYF. The CDR3, as DNA: TGTGCCAGCAGCTTCGGTATGGGAGGGGAACCCTACGAGCAGTACTTC.

This chain joins TRBV11-1 and TRBJ2-7; D is unclear. The CDR3 consists of 12 residues. In germline, CDR1 is SGHAT, CDR2 FQDESV (reference sequence). The V and J ends lost 1 base and 6 bases respectively, with 7 bases between them. CDR3 sequence reads: CASSLGPSEQYF. The CDR3 region has the DNA TGTGCCAGCAGCTTAGGGCCATCCGAGCAGTACTTC.

The rearrangement uses TRBV13 and TRBJ1-1; 8 bases are shared with TRBD1. CDR3 length equals 15 residues. Trimming at V came to 8 bases and at J to 1 base, leaving 9 bases not matched to a gene. Germline CDR1 reads PRHDT; CDR2 reads FYEKMQ (reference sequence). CDR3 coding DNA: TGTGCCAGCTGGGAGACAGGGGACGAGAACACTGAAGCTTTCTTT. As protein: CASWETGDENTEAFF.

CDR3 DNA sequence: TGCGCCAGCAGCCAGATAGCGGGAGTTGGTAAGACCCAGTACTTC. Its translation: CASSQIAGVGKTQYF. The chain links TRBV4-1 to TRBJ2-5, with 9 positions matching TRBD2. This CDR3 is 15 amino acids long. Germline-derived CDR1 and CDR2 are MGHRA and YSYEKL. V shed 3 bases and J 6 bases; nucleotides not matched to a gene: 8.

V is TRBV11-2 and J is TRBJ2-3, with D maybe TRBD1 (6 bases). Germline CDR1 and CDR2: SGHAT and FQNNGV. The CDR3 consists of 15 residues. Trimming took 8 bases from V and 3 from J, leaving 18 bases between them. CDR3 coding DNA: TGTGCCAGCGGGACAAGGTGGGGGCAAACAGATACGCAGTATTTT. Translated: CASGTRWGQTDTQYF.

The chain joins TRBV20-1 to TRBJ2-7, with 7 bases that match TRBD2. Germline CDR1 and CDR2: DFQATT and SNEGSKA (reference sequence). The CDR3 consists of 11 residues. The CDR3: CSLAEGYEQYF. CDR3 coding DNA: TGCAGCCTAGCGGAGGGGTACGAGCAGTACTTC.

The chain has TRBV25-1 and TRBJ1-2; D not certain. Between the trimmed V and J ends, which lost 3 bases and 10 bases, there was a span of 12 bases. The CDR3 length is 12 residues. Germline V gene lookup returns CDR1 MGHDK and CDR2 SYGVNS. CDR3 sequence: CASSDYGVYYTF. The DNA of the CDR3 is TGTGCCAGCAGTGACTATGGAGTATACTACACCTTC.

The chain employs TRBV30 and TRBJ2-1; 7 bases map to TRBD1. The CDR3 extends over 14 amino acids. The ends lost 1 base at V and 5 bases at J; junction bases unmatched: 5. CDR1 is GTSNPN, CDR2 SVGIG, per germline (reference sequence). The CDR3 DNA reads as TGTGCCTGGAGTGCCGGGACAGCAAACAATGAGCAGTTCTTC. It specifies CAWSAGTANNEQFF.

This chain links TRBV25-1 with TRBJ2-1; D is possibly TRBD2 (6 bases). CDR3 length: 14 residues. Germline-derived CDR1 and CDR2 are MGHDK and SYGVNS. V lost 3 bases and J lost 5, with 11 bases in between. CDR3 residues: CASSDRGGHNEQFF. CDR3 DNA sequence: TGTGCCAGCAGTGATAGGGGAGGCCACAATGAGCAGTTCTTC.

V usage is TRBV6-5 and J usage is TRBJ2-1; 7 nucleotides align to TRBD1. The germline V gene encodes CDR1 MNHEY and CDR2 SVGAGI. The CDR3 totals 15 residues. J lost 10 bases, V lost 7 bases, and 16 bases had no gene match. The CDR3 DNA reads TGTGCCAGCATGGGACATAAACAGGGGAAAAACGAGCAGTTCTTC. It is translated as CASMGHKQGKNEQFF.

This chain uses TRBV4-2 with TRBJ1-1, with 8 bases identical to TRBD1. Germline CDR1 reads LGHNA; CDR2 reads YNFKEQ. The CDR3 runs 14 residues. V lost 3 bases, J lost 4 bases, and 4 bases stayed unmatched. CDR3 amino acids: CASSQDRASTEAFF. CDR3 nucleotide sequence: TGTGCCAGCAGCCAGGACAGGGCTAGCACTGAAGCTTTCTTT.

In nucleotides, the CDR3 is TGTGCCAGCAGTGACGGTGGGACACGGTATAATGAGCAGTTCTTC. Translated: CASSDGGTRYNEQFF. The V gene is TRBV6-4, the J gene TRBJ2-1; D may be TRBD1 (6 bases). Looked up from germline, CDR1 is MRHNA and CDR2 is SNTAGT. Trimming took 2 bases from V and 7 from J, leaving 15 bases between them. The CDR3 is 15 amino acids.

The chain is built from TRBV7-2 and TRBJ2-1; D unresolved. The germline CDR1 and CDR2 sequences are SGHTA and FQGNSA. Trimming removed 2 bases at V and 10 bases at J, with 12 bases between. The CDR3 contains 13 residues. CDR3 sequence: CASSLRSVREQFF. The CDR3 nucleotides are TGTGCCAGCAGCTTAAGGTCGGTGAGGGAGCAGTTCTTC.

The V and J genes are TRBV25-1 and TRBJ2-3; D might be TRBD1 (6 bases). CDR1 and CDR2 (germline): MGHDK, SYGVNS. This CDR3 is built from 14 residues. V gave up 4 bases and J gave up 7 bases, with 15 bases separating them. In nucleotides, the CDR3 is TGTGCCAGCAGTGCGGACAGAAAGGGCAATACGCAGTATTTT. Translation gives CASSADRKGNTQYF.

The V call is TRBV29-1, the J call TRBJ2-7; D is perhaps TRBD2 (6 bases). Germline loops: CDR1 SQVTM, CDR2 ANQGSEA. There are 13 residues in the CDR3. The ends were cut back, 7 bases at V and 1 base at J, with 14 bases in the middle. The CDR3 DNA reads TGCAGCGGAATAGCGGAGGGGTCCTACGAGCAGTACTTC. It is translated as CSGIAEGSYEQYF.

The V call is TRBV7-9, the J call TRBJ2-2; 7 nucleotides align to TRBD2. The V segment lost 4 bases and the J segment 3 bases; nucleotides outside the gene matches: 17. Germline values: CDR1 SEHNR, CDR2 FQNEAQ (reference sequence). This CDR3 has 19 amino acids. CDR3 DNA: TGTGCCAGCAGCTCCCCCCGGGACTACGGCTTCATTGACACCGGGGAGCTGTTTTTT. It codes for CASSSPRDYGFIDTGELFF.

The rearrangement links TRBV6-5 to TRBJ2-6; D is perhaps TRBD1 (5 bases). The germline gives CDR1 MNHEY, CDR2 SVGAGI. The ends were cut back, 2 bases at V and 4 bases at J, with 12 bases in the middle. The CDR3 length is 16 residues. CDR3 coding DNA: TGTGCCAGCAGTTACACAGGCTGGAAAGGGGCCAACGTCCTGACTTTC. This codes for CASSYTGWKGANVLTF.

The rearrangement links TRBV5-1 to TRBJ2-5, with 7 bases that match TRBD2. CDR3 length: 15 amino acids. After removal of 6 bases from V and 2 bases from J, the junction contained 10 bases not matched to a gene. CDR1 SGHRS and CDR2 YFSETQ come from the germline V gene. The CDR3 here is CASKGGIGAQETQYF. As DNA, the CDR3 is TGCGCCAGCAAGGGAGGGATCGGGGCTCAAGAGACCCAGTACTTC.

V and J are TRBV30 and TRBJ2-3, with a possible D match to TRBD1 (6 bases). The germline V gene has CDR1 GTSNPN and CDR2 SVGIG (reference sequence). The CDR3 is 14 amino acids. The V end lost 5 bases, the J end lost 4 bases, and 16 bases lay between the germline ends. The CDR3 region is CAWGGFGSADTQYF. The CDR3 nucleotides are TGTGCCTGGGGGGGCTTCGGCTCGGCAGATACGCAGTATTTT. The entire variable domain, with the rest obtained from reference TRBV30 and TRBJ2-3, is as follows: SQTIHQWPATLVQPVGSPLSLECTVEGTSNPNLYWYRQAAGRGLQLLFYSVGIGQISSEVPQNLSASRPQDRQFILSSKKLLLSDSGFYLCAWGGFGSADTQYFGPGTRLTVL.